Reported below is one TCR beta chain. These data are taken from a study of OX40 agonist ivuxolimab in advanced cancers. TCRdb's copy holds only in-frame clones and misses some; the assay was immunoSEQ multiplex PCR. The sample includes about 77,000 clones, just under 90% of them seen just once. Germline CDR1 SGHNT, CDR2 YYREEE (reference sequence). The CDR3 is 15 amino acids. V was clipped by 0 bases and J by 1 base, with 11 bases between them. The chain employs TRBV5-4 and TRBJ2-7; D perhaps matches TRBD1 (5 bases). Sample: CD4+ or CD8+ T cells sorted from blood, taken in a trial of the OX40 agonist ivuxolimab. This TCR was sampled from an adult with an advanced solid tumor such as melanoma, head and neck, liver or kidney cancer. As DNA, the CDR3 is TGTGCCAGCAGCTTGGGGACACTCGATTCCTACGAGCAGTACTTC. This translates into CASSLGTLDSYEQYF.